This T cell receptor (beta chain) is from a study of T-cell memory formation after mild COVID-19. The overall study: Across donors, TCR clusters were largely donor specific. Study-wide results and caveats: Specificity for SARS-CoV-2 was not confirmed among the second-wave clones peaking on day 37.

CDR1 is GTSNPN, CDR2 SVGIG, per germline (reference sequence). J was trimmed by 7 bases and V by 0 bases; bases with no gene match: 8. This CDR3 has 15 residues. Notes on this clonotype: The antigen is not known.

Sample barcodes and UMIs were carried by the TCR alpha and TCR beta cDNA libraries that 5'RACE generated with constant-segment primers. TCRdb ran MiXCR on the 5' RACE reads and lists one entry per CDR3 protein. The sample contains fewer than 650,000 distinct CDR3 sequences, less than 25% of which appear only once. The chain employs TRBV30 and TRBJ1-4; TRBD1 matches 7 bases. This TCR came from an adult woman who had mild COVID-19 (a few samples of this study predate the infection). Cell type and time point are not known. The specimen sequenced was PBMCs or a T cell subset sorted from them (not recorded which). The CDR3 loop reads CAWSVQTGPFEKLFF. As DNA, the CDR3 is TGTGCCTGGAGTGTACAGACAGGGCCATTTGAAAAACTGTTTTTT.